These 10 T cell receptor beta chains were all obtained from the same sample, sequenced in a study of T cells in Graves' hyperthyroidism and ophthalmopathy. RNA transcripts were the template for amplifying TCR beta CDR3 regions. The primer set for the first-round RT-PCR of the TCR CDR3 was HTBI. TCRdb processed the multiplex PCR reads anew with MiXCR; each CDR3 protein has one entry. Of fewer than 550,000 distinct CDR3 sequences in the sample, around 22% are singletons; the top ten hold 11%. Sequences were obtained from blood. These receptors came from a woman under 40 with Graves' ophthalmopathy.

This clonotype was seen repeatedly, ten times or more. V and J are TRBV6-4 and TRBJ2-2, with 14 bases fitting TRBD2. The CDR3 has 17 residues. The V gene end was trimmed by 6 bases and the J gene end by 1 base; junction bases not matched to a gene: 4. The germline V gene has CDR1 MRHNA and CDR2 SNTAGT. The CDR3 sequence: CASRPGLAGGNTGELFF. CDR3 coding DNA: TGTGCCAGCAGGCCCGGACTAGCGGGGGGGAACACCGGGGAGCTGTTTTTT.

This clonotype was observed a few times. V and J are TRBV7-2 and TRBJ2-7, with a tentative D call TRBD2 (6 bases). The CDR3 extends over 12 amino acids. Per the germline V gene, CDR1 is SGHTA and CDR2 is FQGNSA. V shed 2 bases and J shed 7 bases, with 9 bases lying between them. The CDR3 DNA reads as TGTGCCAGCAGCTTAAGCGGGTTTGAGCAGTACTTC. Protein product: CASSLSGFEQYF.

For the CDR3, the DNA is TGTGCCAGTAGTATAGAGGGAAGCGTGGGGACGGCTTTCTTT. Protein product: CASSIEGSVGTAFF. The V call is TRBV19, the J call TRBJ1-1, with D perhaps matching TRBD1 (5 bases). Trimming left V 0 bases short and J 11 bases short, with 16 bases between. Germline CDR1 reads LNHDA; CDR2 reads SQIVND (reference sequence). This CDR3 has 14 residues.

This clonotype was seen ten or more times. The rearrangement links TRBV29-1 to TRBJ1-2; weak D call: TRBD1 (6 bases). Trimming left V 7 bases short and J 0 bases short, with 24 bases between. The germline V gene has CDR1 SQVTM and CDR2 ANQGSEA. The CDR3 is 17 amino acids. The CDR3 region is CSASAGTQIPTNYGYTF. The CDR3 bases are TGCAGCGCCTCAGCCGGGACACAGATCCCCACTAACTATGGCTACACCTTC.

This rearrangement joins TRBV6-1 to TRBJ1-1; no firm D call. Germline loops: CDR1 MNHNS, CDR2 SASEGT. This CDR3 is 15 amino acids long. Between the trimmed V and J ends, which lost 1 base and 0 bases, there was a span of 9 bases. CDR3 bases: TGTGCCAGCAGTGAAGTCCCGGGTTTGAACACTGAAGCTTTCTTT. Amino acids: CASSEVPGLNTEAFF.

This clonotype was detected a few times. The chain combines TRBV19 with TRBJ1-1, with 7 bases matching TRBD1. Germline CDR1 and CDR2: LNHDA and SQIVND (reference sequence). The V and J ends lost 1 base and 0 bases, in that order; junction bases with no gene match: 5. This CDR3 has 16 residues. The CDR3 nucleotides read TGTGCCAGTAGTATAGTTCAGGGGGGAGTGAACACTGAAGCTTTCTTT. This sequence encodes CASSIVQGGVNTEAFF. Drawing the rest from reference TRBV19 and TRBJ1-1, the complete variable domain is DGGITQSPKYLFRKEGQNVTLSCEQNLNHDAMYWYRQDPGQGLRLIYYSQIVNDFQKGDIAEGYSVSREKKESFPLTVTSAQKNPTAFYLCASSIVQGGVNTEAFFGQGTRLTVV.

The J gene is TRBJ2-7, the V gene TRBV7-9; TRBD2 matches 9 bases. Germline-derived CDR1 and CDR2 are SEHNR and FQNEAQ (reference sequence). The CDR3 runs to 15 residues. The ends lost 4 bases at V and 6 bases at J; junction bases unmatched: 10. This CDR3 reads CASSSGPRLAVEQYF. The CDR3 bases are TGTGCCAGCAGCTCAGGGCCCCGACTAGCGGTCGAGCAGTACTTC.

The chain uses TRBV20-1 and TRBJ1-1; D unresolved. Germline-derived CDR1 and CDR2 are DFQATT and SNEGSKA (reference sequence). The CDR3 loop spans 12 amino acids. Trimming removed 6 bases from V and 0 bases from J, with 8 bases in between. The CDR3 coding sequence is TGCAGTGCCCCTCGGGTGAACACTGAAGCTTTCTTT. Protein: CSAPRVNTEAFF.

CDR3 in amino acids: CASSPGQVSGYTF. The CDR3, as DNA: TGTGCCAGCAGCCCGGGACAGGTGTCTGGCTACACCTTC. The V gene is TRBV5-6, the J gene TRBJ1-2; 8 nucleotides line up with TRBD1. The CDR3 contains 13 residues. J gave up 7 bases and V 4 bases, and 6 bases lay outside the gene matches. CDR1 SGHDT and CDR2 YYEEEE come from the germline V gene.

In this sample, this clonotype turned up many times. The chain is built from TRBV2 and TRBJ2-7; D remains ambiguous. CDR1 is SNHLY, CDR2 FYNNEI, per germline. The length of the CDR3 is 13 residues. V lost 7 bases and J lost 0, with 10 bases in between. In DNA form, the CDR3 reads TGTGCCAGCACTGCCAGACTCTCCTACGAGCAGTACTTC. As protein: CASTARLSYEQYF.